The text below deals with one TCR beta chain. Its antigen is unknown. The input lacks base qualities; no much larger clone sits a single base away. The sample belongs to a study of T cell responses to AZD1222 COVID-19 vaccine (dated by TCRdb to about 2021). A note on the overall study: Because spike-specific TCR depth and breadth did not differ between the two schedules, AZD1222 recipients who got a second dose at roughly 4 weeks were pooled with those who got a second dose at roughly 12 weeks. TCR sequencing covered roughly 230 trial participants: 200 to 220 given two doses of AZD1222 and around 25 given two doses of MenACWY control vaccine. Enrollment into the trials was organized by age into subgroups of 18-55, 56-69 and 70-plus years, and those subgroups contained about 150, 27 and 61 TCR-sequenced participants, respectively. Study-wide conclusions, independent of this receptor: Conclusions about previously exposed vaccinees were limited because only six AZD1222 recipients were SARS-CoV-2 seropositive at baseline. Because no day 14 peak-response samples were available, repertoires were characterized only after the peak T cell response. Participants were mostly white British, with more females than males. The authors suggested clonal diversity may have been underestimated. Epitopes outside the regions mutated in the B.1.351 and B.1.1.7 variants were reportedly recognized by nearly half of the unique spike-specific TCRs. The whole spike protein was spanned by vaccine-associated CD4 TCRs, and dominant responses were seen in regions 160-218 and 743-854. After two AZD1222 doses, spike-specific TCR breadth and depth were significantly higher than at day 0 and than in MenACWY recipients. The 56-69-year group was small, and its depth increase did not reach significance, likely because of low power.

The CDR3 regions of human TCRbeta chains were analyzed by immunosequencing. Concerning the study's data processing: Repertoire TCRs were checked for matches against a reference library of SARS-CoV-2-specific TCRs that had been generated using the MIRA antigen-specificity platform. Breadth was defined as the fraction of unique TCRs that were SARS-CoV-2-associated, and depth was defined as the fraction of total T cells that were SARS-CoV-2-associated. Using the MIRA data, each spike-specific TCR was assigned both to the spike region to which the TCR was reactive and to a CD4 or CD8 class. Log10-transformed breadth and depth values were compared by one-way ANOVA with Sidak's multiple comparisons tests. TCRdb took this table from immuneACCESS and kept in-frame rearrangements with V and J called. Such tables lack part of the clones; where checked against another copy, unresolved V genes explain under half of the gap, and the rest is unexplained. V and J calls and clone size are those listed in that table; D and trimming were worked out from the DNA. This sample is represented by around 150,000 clones; 85% to 95% of them were singletons. The top ten constitute 1.5% to 2% of the sample.

What this sample's time point label stands for: baseline before first vaccination. Samples from vaccinated people were obtained from the UK trials COV001 and COV002, which included a single-blind randomized controlled phase 2/3 trial of AZD1222 (ChAdOx1 nCoV-19) in healthy adults. For TCRbeta chain sequencing, PBMC samples were collected from trial participants at day 0 and at day 28 after the second dose. Trimmed from V: 3 bases; trimmed from J: 5 bases; junction bases lacking a gene match: 11. For CDR1 and CDR2, the germline V gene lists MNHNS and SASEGT. From cysteine to phenylalanine, the CDR3 is 17 amino acids long. Here the CDR3 DNA is all that survives: 51 bases in frame from base 1.

This receptor chain uses TRBV6-1 and TRBJ1-2; TRBD1 fits 11 bases in the junction. The receptor's source is an adult in good health. This material consisted of peripheral blood, taken on day 0 of AZD1222 vaccination. The sequenced DNA is TGTGCCAGCAGTGAGCTCGGGACAGGGGGGCGGTTATATGGCTACACCTTC. This yields the protein CASSELGTGGRLYGYTF.